The 19 T cell receptor beta chains listed next were all sequenced from one sample in a study of shared clonotypes between healthy human individuals. TCRdb's copy holds only in-frame clones and misses some; the assay was immunoSEQ multiplex PCR. The table includes 1 million to 1.2 million clones, about 72% detected once. Sequencing was performed on memory CD4+ T cells from PBMCs. Subset specified: CD45RA-negative fraction. The receptors shown here come from a man aged 18 to 30 in good health. Some clones in this sample may be carry-over from other donors' samples.

V usage is TRBV6-1 and J usage is TRBJ2-7; TRBD2 matches 12 bases. Germline CDR1 MNHNS, CDR2 SASEGT. The CDR3 length is 14 residues. V trimming: 4 bases; J trimming: 6 bases; junction bases outside the gene matches: 4. CDR3 residues: CASSGTSGIREQYF. CDR3 nucleotide sequence: TGTGCCAGCAGTGGGACTAGCGGGATTCGCGAGCAGTACTTC.

Of note for this clone: The junction shows a germline mismatch at one end, possibly a read error. This chain uses TRBV30 with TRBJ2-5; weak D call: TRBD2 (7 bases). Germline assignment: CDR1 GTSNPN and CDR2 SVGIG (reference sequence). The CDR3 is 12 amino acids. The CDR3 region has the DNA TGTGCCTGGAGCCCCTTGGGGGCGGGAGTGCACTTC. This encodes CAWSPLGAGVHF.

The chain couples TRBV7-2 to TRBJ2-5; D unclear. The ends were cut back, 2 bases at V and 5 bases at J, with 9 bases in the middle. The germline V gene encodes CDR1 SGHTA and CDR2 FQGNSA. CDR3 size: 13 residues. The CDR3 protein is CASSLLGWETQYF. CDR3 DNA sequence: TGTGCCAGCAGCTTATTGGGTTGGGAGACCCAGTACTTC.

The gene calls are TRBV5-4 and TRBJ1-1, with D perhaps TRBD1 (5 bases). Germline assignment: CDR1 SGHNT and CDR2 YYREEE (reference sequence). Trimming shortened V by 5 bases and J by 0 bases, and 20 bases separated the two germline ends. This CDR3 has 17 amino acids. In DNA, the CDR3 is TGTGCCAGCAGTCAAGGACCGGGGACCGCTTTGAACACTGAAGCTTTCTTT. This encodes CASSQGPGTALNTEAFF.

The CDR3 reads CAISESNAAPDTQYF. In DNA form, the CDR3 reads TGTGCCATCAGTGAGTCGAATGCCGCCCCAGATACGCAGTATTTT. The V gene is TRBV10-3, the J gene TRBJ2-3; no reliable D call. This CDR3 comprises 15 residues. Germline V gene data show CDR1 as ENHRY and CDR2 as SYGVKD. Trimming removed 0 bases from V and 4 bases from J, with 11 bases in between.

The V call is TRBV28, the J call TRBJ1-2; D unresolved. The V and J ends lost 3 bases and 4 bases respectively, with 15 bases between them. CDR3 length: 15 amino acids. Germline V gene sequence: CDR1 MDHEN, CDR2 SYDVKM. CDR3 residues: CASSFGRRPSYGYTF. CDR3 nucleotides: TGTGCCAGCAGTTTTGGCCGCAGGCCCTCCTATGGCTACACCTTC.

The chain carries TRBV28 and TRBJ1-2; 10 nucleotides match TRBD1. The J segment lost 4 bases and the V segment lost 7 bases, leaving 3 bases of the junction unmatched. The germline V gene has CDR1 MDHEN and CDR2 SYDVKM. The CDR3 has 13 amino acids. The CDR3 loop reads CASTDRGGYGYTF. The CDR3 bases are TGTGCCAGCACGGACAGGGGGGGCTATGGCTACACCTTC.

This clone has a handful of counts. The rearrangement uses TRBV7-9 and TRBJ1-2, with 8 bases matching TRBD1. This CDR3 spans 14 amino acids. The V gene's germline CDR1 is SEHNR and CDR2 FQNEAQ (reference sequence). The ends lost 5 bases at V and 2 bases at J; junction bases unmatched: 4. The DNA for the CDR3 is TGTGCCAGCAGCCCCCGGACAGGGAACTATGGCTACACCTTC. Amino acids: CASSPRTGNYGYTF. The whole variable domain, filled in from reference TRBV7-9 and TRBJ1-2, reads DTGVSQNPRHKITKRGQNVTFRCDPISEHNRLYWYRQTLGQGPEFLTYFQNEAQLEKSRLLSDRFSAERPKGSFSTLEIQRTEQGDSAMYLCASSPRTGNYGYTFGSGTRLTVV.

The chain combines TRBV9 with TRBJ2-7; TRBD2 might be the D (6 bases). The CDR3 is made up of 13 amino acids. The germline CDR1 and CDR2 sequences are SGDLS and YYNGEE. With 3 bases removed from V and 6 bases from J, the gap between germline ends came to 13 bases. In DNA form, the CDR3 reads TGTGCCAGCAGCGCACAACGCGGGGCCGAGCAGTACTTC. Translated, it gives CASSAQRGAEQYF.

The rearrangement links TRBV7-9 to TRBJ2-7; 7 nucleotides align to TRBD2. The trim removed 1 base at V and 7 bases at J, leaving 10 bases unmatched. Germline CDR1 SEHNR, CDR2 FQNEAQ (reference sequence). This CDR3 region has 15 residues. The CDR3 spells CASSLGMGGPSEQYF. CDR3 sequence (DNA): TGTGCCAGCAGCTTAGGAATGGGAGGGCCGAGTGAGCAGTACTTC.

The chain employs TRBV14 and TRBJ2-7; TRBD2 matches 8 bases. This CDR3 is 15 amino acids long. V trimming: 4 bases; J trimming: 5 bases; junction bases outside the gene matches: 10. Germline lookup yields CDR1 SGHDN and CDR2 FVKESK. This chain's CDR3 is CASSPYGRALDEQYF. The DNA of the CDR3 is TGTGCCAGCAGCCCGTACGGGAGGGCCCTGGACGAGCAGTACTTC.

The chain is built from TRBV20-1 and TRBJ2-4; D gene uncertain. Deletions cut 3 bases from V and 6 bases from J, with 6 bases between. CDR3 length equals 11 residues. Per the germline V gene, CDR1 is DFQATT and CDR2 is SNEGSKA (reference sequence). CDR3 nucleotide sequence: TGCAGTGCTAGTATTGGAAACATTCAGTACTTC. It translates to CSASIGNIQYF.

The chain uses TRBV9 and TRBJ2-1, with 8 bases fitting TRBD2. The J segment lost 2 bases and the V segment lost 0 bases, leaving 10 bases of the junction unmatched. This CDR3 is 18 amino acids long. The V gene's germline CDR1 is SGDLS and CDR2 YYNGEE. The DNA of the CDR3 is TGTGCCAGCAGCGTAGCTCTTGAGGGGACTAGACCCTACAATGAGCAGTTCTTC. This translates into CASSVALEGTRPYNEQFF.

The chain links TRBV5-4 to TRBJ2-2; D is undetermined. The germline V gene encodes CDR1 SGHNT and CDR2 YYREEE (reference sequence). The CDR3 has 11 residues. The V end was cut by 6 bases, the J end by 9 bases, with 9 bases between. CDR3 bases: TGTGCCAGCACAAGCGACAGGGAGCTGTTTTTT. Amino acids: CASTSDRELFF.

The genes are TRBV7-6 and TRBJ2-2; 8 nucleotides match TRBD2. CDR1 and CDR2 (germline): SGHVS, FNYEAQ. The length of the CDR3 is 17 residues. Trimming cost V 5 bases and J 0 bases; bases outside gene matches: 8. The CDR3 reads CASSPGLAVANTGELFF. The DNA for the CDR3 is TGTGCCAGCAGCCCAGGACTAGCAGTCGCGAACACCGGGGAGCTGTTTTTT.

This rearrangement joins TRBV9 to TRBJ1-1; 8 bases align to TRBD1. Looked up from germline, CDR1 is SGDLS and CDR2 is YYNGEE. The CDR3 covers 14 residues. V was pared by 4 bases and J by 6 bases, with 8 bases of the junction left unmatched. The CDR3 region is CASSKIQGESEAFF. The CDR3 DNA reads TGTGCCAGCAGCAAGATACAGGGGGAGTCTGAAGCTTTCTTT.

There are a few counts of this clone. The chain employs TRBV4-2 and TRBJ1-2; D ambiguous. CDR3 length: 16 residues. V lost 5 bases, J lost 8 bases, and 24 bases lay in between. CDR1 and CDR2 from the germline V gene are LGHNA and YNFKEQ. This chain's CDR3 is CASSYPPGGGKEGYTF. The CDR3 DNA follows: TGTGCCAGCAGCTACCCCCCGGGAGGAGGTAAGGAAGGCTACACCTTC.

The V call is TRBV28, the J call TRBJ2-7; 9 nucleotides line up with TRBD2. Germline CDR1 is MDHEN and CDR2 is SYDVKM. This CDR3 spans 16 amino acids. After removal of 10 bases from V and 2 bases from J, the junction contained 15 bases not matched to a gene. CDR3 amino acids: CATTRSTSGLTYEQYF. The DNA of the CDR3 is TGTGCCACCACCCGTTCAACTAGCGGGCTTACCTACGAGCAGTACTTC.

This clone was seen ten or more times. The same CDR3 arises from other DNA sequences in this sample as well. V gene TRBV5-1 combines with J gene TRBJ1-3; no firm D call. The CDR3 has 14 residues. Between the trimmed V and J ends, which lost 0 bases and 0 bases, there was a span of 4 bases. Germline CDR1 and CDR2: SGHRS and YFSETQ. This chain's CDR3 is CASSLDSSGNTIYF. As DNA, the CDR3 is TGCGCCAGCAGCTTGGACAGCTCTGGAAACACCATATATTTT.